This TCR beta chain was obtained from a study of identical twins. Study findings and constraints: Cord blood's abundant beta clonotypes had fewer insertions, unlike memory repertoires.

On this clonotype itself: The antigen remains unidentified.

Germline CDR1 reads MNHNS; CDR2 reads SASEGT. CDR3 size: 13 residues. The V end lost 7 bases, the J end lost 7 bases, and 11 bases lay between the germline ends. One entry per CDR3 protein results from TCRdb running MiXCR on the 5' RACE reads. The repertoire has some 1,700,000 distinct CDR3 sequences, around 33% of them found once; the top ten carry around 0.3%. Input material: cord blood. This TCR came from a newborn girl in good health. The chain joins TRBV6-1 to TRBJ1-6, with D hard to call. The CDR3 sequence: CASMTNGNSPLHF. As DNA, the CDR3 is TGTGCCAGCATGACGAACGGAAATTCACCCCTCCACTTT.